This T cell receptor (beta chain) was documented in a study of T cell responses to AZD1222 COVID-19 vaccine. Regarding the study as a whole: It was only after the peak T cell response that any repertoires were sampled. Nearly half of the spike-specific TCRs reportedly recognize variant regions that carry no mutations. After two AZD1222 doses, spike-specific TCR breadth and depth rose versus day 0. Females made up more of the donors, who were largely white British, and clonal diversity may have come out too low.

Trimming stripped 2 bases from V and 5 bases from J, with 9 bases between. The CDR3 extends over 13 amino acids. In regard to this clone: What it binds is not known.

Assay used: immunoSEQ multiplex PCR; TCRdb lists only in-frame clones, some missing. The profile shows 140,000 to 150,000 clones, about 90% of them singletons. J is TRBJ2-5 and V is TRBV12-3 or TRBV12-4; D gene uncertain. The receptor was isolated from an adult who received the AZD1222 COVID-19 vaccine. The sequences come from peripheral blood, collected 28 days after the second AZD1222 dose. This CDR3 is CASSLMQLETQYF. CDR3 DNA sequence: TGTGCCAGCAGTTTAATGCAGTTGGAGACCCAGTACTTC.